This T cell receptor (delta chain) was obtained from a study of gamma-delta T cells after stem cell transplantation. TCRdb called clones anew from the RT-PCR reads with CATT. The table shows around 2,000 delta-chain clones, with 24% occurring only once. This clone is categorized as medium-sized. The CDR3 extends over 17 amino acids. Germline CDR1 and CDR2: GEAIGNYY and EKD. The V and J ends lost 3 bases and 5 bases, in that order; junction bases with no gene match: 11. Sequencing was done on a sample of gamma-delta T cells. The source is a human donor. It is not recorded whose cells these are; they may come from a transplant donor. The chain couples TRDV2 to TRDJ1; 13 positions agree with TRDD3. Written as DNA, the CDR3 is TGTGCCTGTGACTCCTTACTGGGGGATACGCTGGTAGATAAACTCATCTTT. It translates to CACDSLLGDTLVDKLIF.